The 4 T cell receptor beta chains listed next were all sequenced from one sample in a study of T cell responses to AZD1222 COVID-19 vaccine. Data came from immunoSEQ multiplex PCR; TCRdb stores just in-frame clones and leaves some out. The sample comprises about 60,000 clones, roughly 84% of which are singletons, and around 7.3% rests with the top ten. This material consisted of peripheral blood, taken on day 0 of AZD1222 vaccination. The receptors originated from an adult in good health.

The chain joins TRBV5-6 to TRBJ2-7; a weak D match, TRBD1 (6 bases). The ends were cut back, 4 bases at V and 2 bases at J, with 16 bases in the middle. Germline CDR1 SGHDT, CDR2 YYEEEE. This CDR3 is 15 amino acids long. CDR3 sequence reads: CASSHRDKGTYEQYF. In DNA, the CDR3 is TGTGCCAGCAGCCACCGGGACAAGGGAACCTACGAGCAGTACTTC.

The chain uses TRBV2 and TRBJ2-7, with D maybe TRBD2 (5 bases). Trimming took off 6 bases at V and 6 bases at J, with 15 bases between the two ends. The CDR3 consists of 13 residues. Germline CDR1 is SNHLY and CDR2 is FYNNEI. CDR3 protein: CASRTDSGSEQYF. The CDR3, as DNA: TGTGCCAGCAGGACTGACTCGGGGAGCGAGCAGTACTTC. Complete variable domain (other parts from reference TRBV2 and TRBJ2-7): EPEVTQTPSHQVTQMGQEVILRCVPISNHLYFYWYRQILGQKVEFLVSFYNNEISEKSEIFDDQFSVERPDGSNFTLKIRSTKLEDSAMYFCASRTDSGSEQYFGPGTRLTVT.

The chain carries TRBV6-4 and TRBJ1-2, with D perhaps matching TRBD1 (5 bases). Trimming left V 2 bases short and J 4 bases short, with 8 bases between. The CDR3 has 13 residues. Germline V gene sequence: CDR1 MRHNA, CDR2 SNTAGT. As DNA, the CDR3 is TGTGCCAGCAGTGACACGGGGCGCTATGGCTACACCTTC. It codes for CASSDTGRYGYTF.

V usage is TRBV7-2 and J usage is TRBJ1-6, with D possibly matching TRBD1 (6 bases). Trimming removed 0 bases from V and 7 bases from J, with 19 bases in between. Germline values: CDR1 SGHTA, CDR2 FQGNSA. This CDR3 has 18 residues. CDR3 bases: TGTGCCAGCAGCTTAGCGACCCCGGGACCAGGGGCGAATTCACCCCTCCACTTT. Amino acids: CASSLATPGPGANSPLHF.